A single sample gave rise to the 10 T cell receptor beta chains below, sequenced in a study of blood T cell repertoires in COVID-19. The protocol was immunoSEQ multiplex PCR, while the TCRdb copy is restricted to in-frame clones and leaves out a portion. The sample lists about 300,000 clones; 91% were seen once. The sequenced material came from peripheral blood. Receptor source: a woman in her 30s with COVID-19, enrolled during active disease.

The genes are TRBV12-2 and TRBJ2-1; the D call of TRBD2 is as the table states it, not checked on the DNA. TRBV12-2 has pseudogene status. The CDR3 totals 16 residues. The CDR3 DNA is TGTGCAAGTCGCTTAGTCCTAGCGGGAGGTAAGGATGAGCAGTTCTTC. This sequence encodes CASRLVLAGGKDEQFF.

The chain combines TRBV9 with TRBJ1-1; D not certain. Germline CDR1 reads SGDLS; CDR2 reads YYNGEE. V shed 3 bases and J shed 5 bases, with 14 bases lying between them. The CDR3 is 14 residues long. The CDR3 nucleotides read TGTGCCAGCAGCGCTATTGTCGGGGAAACTGAAGCTTTCTTT. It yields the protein CASSAIVGETEAFF.

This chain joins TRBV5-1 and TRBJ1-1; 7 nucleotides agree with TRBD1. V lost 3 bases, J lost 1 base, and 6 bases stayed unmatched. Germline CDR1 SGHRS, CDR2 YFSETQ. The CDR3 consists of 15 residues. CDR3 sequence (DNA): TGCGCCAGCAGCTACGGACAGGTTTCGAACACTGAAGCTTTCTTT. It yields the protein CASSYGQVSNTEAFF.

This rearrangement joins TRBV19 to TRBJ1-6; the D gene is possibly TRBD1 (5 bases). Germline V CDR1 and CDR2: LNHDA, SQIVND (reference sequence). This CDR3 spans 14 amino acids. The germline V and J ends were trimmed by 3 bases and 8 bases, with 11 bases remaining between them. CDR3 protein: CASSIGLRDSPLHF. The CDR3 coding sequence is TGTGCCAGTAGTATCGGTCTCAGGGATTCACCCCTCCACTTT.

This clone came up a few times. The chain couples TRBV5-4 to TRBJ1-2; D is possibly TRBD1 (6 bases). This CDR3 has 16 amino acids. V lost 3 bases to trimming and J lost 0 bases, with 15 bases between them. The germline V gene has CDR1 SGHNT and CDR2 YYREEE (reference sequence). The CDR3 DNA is TGTGCCAGCAGCTACCTCTCAGGGGAAGCTAACTATGGCTACACCTTC. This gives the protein CASSYLSGEANYGYTF.

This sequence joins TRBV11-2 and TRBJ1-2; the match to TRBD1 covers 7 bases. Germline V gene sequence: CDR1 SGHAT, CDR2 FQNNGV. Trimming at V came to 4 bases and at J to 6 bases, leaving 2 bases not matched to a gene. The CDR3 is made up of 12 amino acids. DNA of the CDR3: TGTGCCAGCAGCTGGACAGGCGATGGCTACACCTTC. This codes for CASSWTGDGYTF.

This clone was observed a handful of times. The CDR3 protein is CASSWESYNSPLHF. The CDR3 coding sequence is TGTGCCAGCAGCTGGGAGTCCTATAATTCACCCCTCCACTTT. This sequence joins TRBV11-2 and TRBJ1-6, with D unresolved. V gave up 4 bases and J gave up 1 base, with 5 bases separating them. Germline CDR1 SGHAT, CDR2 FQNNGV. The CDR3 loop spans 14 amino acids.

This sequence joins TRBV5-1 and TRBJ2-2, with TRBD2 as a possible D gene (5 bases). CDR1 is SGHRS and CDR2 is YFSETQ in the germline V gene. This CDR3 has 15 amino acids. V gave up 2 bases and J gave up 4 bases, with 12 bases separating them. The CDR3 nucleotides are TGCGCCAGCAGCTTAGACGGGGTTGGCACCGGGGAGCTGTTTTTT. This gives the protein CASSLDGVGTGELFF.

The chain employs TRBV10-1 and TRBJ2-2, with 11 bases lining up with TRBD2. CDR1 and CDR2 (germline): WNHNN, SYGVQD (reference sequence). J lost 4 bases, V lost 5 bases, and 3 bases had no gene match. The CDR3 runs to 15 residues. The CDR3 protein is CASSPTSGSTGELFF. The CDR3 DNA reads TGCGCCAGCAGTCCCACTAGCGGGAGCACCGGGGAGCTGTTTTTT.

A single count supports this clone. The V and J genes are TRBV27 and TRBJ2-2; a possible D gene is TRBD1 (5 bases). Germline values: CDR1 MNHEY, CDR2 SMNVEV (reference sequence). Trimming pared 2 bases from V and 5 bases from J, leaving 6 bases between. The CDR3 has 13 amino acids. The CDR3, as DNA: TGTGCCAGCAGTTTACAGGGTACCGGGGAGCTGTTTTTT. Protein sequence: CASSLQGTGELFF.